This T cell receptor (beta chain) was captured in a study of cytomegalovirus exposure and HLA in healthy donors. Notes on the study in general: With DRB1 most and HLA-C fewest, TCR association rates differed between HLA loci in a later analysis. A later analysis found that most CMV-associated TCR beta chains appeared HLA-restricted. CMV serostatus was the only immune exposure information that was available.

These donors, healthy bone marrow donors, were studied. Vbeta (60) and Jbeta (13) primers were used in the PCR. Here immunoSEQ multiplex PCR was the method, and the copy in TCRdb shows in-frame clones only, minus some. The sample holds some 170,000 clones, roughly 70% seen once. About this clone: Its cognate antigen is unknown.

With 6 bases removed from V and 0 bases from J, the gap between germline ends came to 9 bases. CDR3 size: 13 residues. The germline V gene encodes CDR1 SGHRS and CDR2 YFSETQ. The V and J genes are TRBV5-1 and TRBJ1-2, with D perhaps matching TRBD1 (5 bases). The receptor comes from a woman in her forties or fifties in good health and CMV-seropositive. Sample: PBMCs. Here the CDR3 reads CASNQGSNYGYTF. CDR3 nucleotides: TGCGCCAGCAACCAGGGTTCTAACTATGGCTACACCTTC.